The 21 T cell receptor beta chains reported below all come from one sample, sequenced in a study of blood T cells in healthy people across ages. For the second PCR, which ran for about 7 to 11 cycles, a sample-barcoded 5' primer and a J-beta primer mix were used. TCRdb analysed the 5' RACE reads with MiXCR anew, one entry per CDR3 protein. The repertoire holds some 850,000 distinct CDR3 sequences, with about a quarter as singletons. This sample also belongs to another study, concerning T cells of mothers and their children.

Sequencing was carried out using blood. The source is a boy aged 5-17 years in good health.

In its sample, this clonotype was seen a few times. The chain carries TRBV27 and TRBJ2-1; 9 bases agree with TRBD2. The V segment lost 2 bases and the J segment 10 bases; nucleotides outside the gene matches: 3. The CDR3 runs 13 residues. Germline V lookup: CDR1 MNHEY, CDR2 SMNVEV (reference sequence). As DNA, the CDR3 is TGTGCCAGCAGTTTAGTAGCGGGGGTAGAGCAGTTCTTC. This sequence encodes CASSLVAGVEQFF.

A few counts support this clonotype. The genes are TRBV12-3 or TRBV12-4 and TRBJ2-7, with 11 bases aligning to TRBD1. The length of the CDR3 is 16 residues. V shed 5 bases and J 4 bases; nucleotides not matched to a gene: 10. CDR3 coding DNA: TGTGCCAGCAGTCCAATTGGACAGGGGGCGAGGTACGAGCAGTACTTC. Protein sequence: CASSPIGQGARYEQYF.

This chain uses TRBV6-5 with TRBJ2-7, with no clear D. The CDR3 totals 14 residues. The germline V and J ends were trimmed by 6 bases and 1 base, with 13 bases remaining between them. Germline V lookup: CDR1 MNHEY, CDR2 SVGAGI. As DNA, the CDR3 is TGTGCCAGCAGATTAGGGTGGCAATCCTACGAGCAGTACTTC. This codes for CASRLGWQSYEQYF.

The rearrangement uses TRBV2 and TRBJ2-2, with 8 bases aligning to TRBD2. The V gene end was trimmed by 0 bases and the J gene end by 5 bases; junction bases not matched to a gene: 8. CDR1 SNHLY and CDR2 FYNNEI come from the germline V gene. The CDR3 is 17 residues long. CDR3 DNA sequence: TGTGCCAGCAGTGAAGCACGGGGGGGGCCTAGGACCGGGGAGCTGTTTTTT. This encodes CASSEARGGPRTGELFF.

The rearrangement uses TRBV11-2 and TRBJ2-5; a weak D match, TRBD2 (7 bases). V lost 4 bases, J lost 6 bases, and 21 bases lay in between. The germline gives CDR1 SGHAT, CDR2 FQNNGV. This CDR3 contains 16 residues. The CDR3 spells CASSSLNGGRGKTQYF. CDR3 DNA sequence: TGTGCCAGCAGCTCCCTTAACGGGGGGCGGGGGAAGACCCAGTACTTC.

The rearrangement joins TRBV4-1 to TRBJ1-4; D is possibly TRBD1 (5 bases). This CDR3 region has 14 residues. V gave up 0 bases and J gave up 12 bases, with 14 bases separating them. CDR1 MGHRA and CDR2 YSYEKL come from the germline V gene. The DNA for the CDR3 is TGCGCCAGCAGCCAAGAAGCGGCCAAAGGGGAACTGTTTTTT. Amino acid sequence: CASSQEAAKGELFF.

This clonotype was found a few times. This chain links TRBV11-2 with TRBJ1-1, with D unresolved. Germline assignment: CDR1 SGHAT and CDR2 FQNNGV. The CDR3 covers 13 residues. V was pared by 3 bases and J by 0 bases, with 5 bases between. The CDR3 protein is CASSFNLNTEAFF. CDR3 bases: TGTGCCAGCAGCTTCAACCTGAACACTGAAGCTTTCTTT.

This clonotype has a handful of counts. V usage is TRBV20-1 and J usage is TRBJ2-1, with 14 bases that match TRBD2. CDR3 length equals 18 residues. Germline loops: CDR1 DFQATT, CDR2 SNEGSKA (reference sequence). The V gene end was trimmed by 3 bases and the J gene end by 3 bases; junction bases not matched to a gene: 10. CDR3: CSASVPLGLAGDYNEQFF. The CDR3 DNA reads TGCAGTGCTAGTGTCCCTTTGGGACTAGCGGGGGACTACAATGAGCAGTTCTTC.

The rearrangement links TRBV2 to TRBJ2-6, with D possibly TRBD2 on 5 matching bases. Trimming removed 10 bases from V and 0 bases from J, with 16 bases in between. The germline V gene has CDR1 SNHLY and CDR2 FYNNEI. This CDR3 spans 16 amino acids. This chain's CDR3 is CAKSGGINSGANVLTF. In DNA form, the CDR3 reads TGTGCCAAAAGTGGAGGCATAAACTCTGGGGCCAACGTCCTGACTTTC.

The table lists this clonotype with a few counts. The chain has TRBV12-3 or TRBV12-4 and TRBJ1-6; D not resolved. CDR3 size: 12 residues. V shed 5 bases and J shed 3 bases, with 2 bases lying between them. In nucleotides, the CDR3 is TGTGCCAGCAGTGACTATAATTCACCCCTCCACTTT. As protein: CASSDYNSPLHF.

This chain connects TRBV7-2 to TRBJ2-5; D could derive from TRBD1 or TRBD2 (6 bases each). Germline V gene data show CDR1 as SGHTA and CDR2 as FQGNSA. Trimming stripped 5 bases from V and 4 bases from J, with 17 bases between. CDR3 length: 15 residues. The CDR3 spells CASSPPKGGGETQYF. CDR3 DNA: TGTGCCAGCAGCCCCCCAAAGGGGGGAGGAGAGACCCAGTACTTC.

The gene calls are TRBV3-1 and TRBJ2-2, with unresolved D. The CDR3 length is 14 residues. With 4 bases removed from V and 6 bases from J, the gap between germline ends came to 12 bases. Germline CDR1 and CDR2: LGHDT and YNNKEL (reference sequence). CDR3 residues: CASSPQGQPGELFF. Here the CDR3 DNA reads TGTGCCAGCAGCCCCCAAGGGCAACCCGGGGAGCTGTTTTTT.

The chain carries TRBV5-1 and TRBJ2-2; D uncertain. The CDR3 contains 13 residues. CDR1 and CDR2 (germline): SGHRS, YFSETQ. V was trimmed by 0 bases and J by 8 bases, leaving 8 bases between them. The CDR3 is CASSLESSGELFF. As DNA, the CDR3 is TGCGCCAGCAGCTTGGAATCCTCAGGGGAGCTGTTTTTT.

The rearrangement links TRBV30 to TRBJ2-2, with 8 bases matching TRBD1. Germline V lookup: CDR1 GTSNPN, CDR2 SVGIG (reference sequence). V gave up 7 bases and J gave up 6 bases; unmatched junction bases: 10. The CDR3 sequence is 14 residues long. The CDR3 region is CAYPTGGMAGELFF. CDR3 coding DNA: TGTGCCTACCCAACAGGGGGAATGGCCGGGGAGCTGTTTTTT.

The V gene is TRBV12-3 or TRBV12-4, the J gene TRBJ1-5; TRBD1 might be the D (5 bases). The CDR3 totals 14 residues. Trimming took 6 bases from V and 2 from J, leaving 11 bases between them. The CDR3 DNA follows: TGTGCCAGCAGGGCGGAAGGGGGCAATCAGCCCCAGCATTTT. It codes for CASRAEGGNQPQHF.

This clonotype occurred a few times. The chain has TRBV7-2 and TRBJ2-3; D is undetermined. The CDR3 contains 14 residues. Trimming took off 6 bases at V and 0 bases at J, with 10 bases between the two ends. Germline CDR1 and CDR2: SGHTA and FQGNSA. DNA for the CDR3: TGTGCCAGCAGGCCGCGCCGGAGCACAGATACGCAGTATTTT. This encodes CASRPRRSTDTQYF.

The table lists this clonotype with a few counts. The chain couples TRBV20-1 to TRBJ2-5; no clear D. V shed 5 bases and J shed 3 bases, with 7 bases lying between them. This CDR3 is 11 amino acids long. CDR1 and CDR2 from the germline V gene are DFQATT and SNEGSKA (reference sequence). The CDR3 loop reads CSAVRKETQYF. The DNA for the CDR3 is TGCAGTGCTGTTAGAAAAGAGACCCAGTACTTC.

The CDR3 region is CSVAGTGGPDTQYF. CDR3 nucleotides: TGCAGCGTCGCCGGGACAGGGGGACCAGATACGCAGTATTTT. The V and J genes are TRBV29-1 and TRBJ2-3, with 11 bases aligning to TRBD1. Germline V CDR1 and CDR2: SQVTM, ANQGSEA. The CDR3 is 14 amino acids. Unmatched junction bases numbered 6, after V lost 6 bases and J lost 4 bases.

This clonotype was seen many times. V is TRBV29-1 and J is TRBJ1-5; D is possibly TRBD1 (5 bases). The V gene's germline CDR1 is SQVTM and CDR2 ANQGSEA. Trimming cost V 4 bases and J 4 bases, with 5 bases left between them. This CDR3 is built from 11 residues. The CDR3 protein is CSVGGNQPQHF. The DNA for the CDR3 is TGCAGCGTTGGGGGGAATCAGCCCCAGCATTTT.

The chain has TRBV28 and TRBJ2-7; D is unclear. The ends were cut back, 4 bases at V and 6 bases at J, with 7 bases in the middle. Germline V CDR1 and CDR2: MDHEN, SYDVKM. The CDR3 extends over 11 amino acids. This CDR3 reads CASSWYAEQYF. CDR3 in DNA: TGTGCCAGCAGTTGGTATGCCGAGCAGTACTTC.

A single count supports this clonotype. The V call is TRBV2, the J call TRBJ2-7; no definite D call. CDR3 length: 12 residues. Germline-derived CDR1 and CDR2 are SNHLY and FYNNEI. The V end was cut by 6 bases, the J end by 3 bases, with 9 bases between. This CDR3 reads CASSSYDYEQYF. CDR3 DNA sequence: TGTGCCAGCAGCAGTTACGACTACGAGCAGTACTTC.